A selection of T cell receptor beta chains follows, all from one sample in a study of cytomegalovirus exposure and HLA in healthy donors. Clones were read by immunoSEQ multiplex PCR, and TCRdb kept only the in-frame ones, dropping some. In the table there are around 150,000 clones, less than 90% of which are singletons. The sample taken for sequencing was PBMCs. Every receptor here comes from a woman aged 18 to 35 in good health and CMV-seropositive. The CDR3 runs from the conserved cysteine through the conserved F or W. The D gene is left open where the match is weak. For some rows the clone size is stated as once, few or many, or as a class when expanded; others skip it.

d_call: .
j_call: TRBJ2-1
cdr3_length: 14
clone_size: .
v_call: TRBV7-6
cdr3_aa: CASSPSGAYNEQFF
cdr3_nt: TGTGCCAGCAGCCCGTCGGGGGCCTACAATGAGCAGTTCTTC

d_call: .
j_call: TRBJ1-2
cdr3_length: 15
clone_size: .
v_call: TRBV11-3
cdr3_aa: CASSLDRAGAWGYTF
cdr3_nt: TGTGCCAGCAGCTTAGATCGAGCGGGGGCGTGGGGCTACACCTTC

d_call: TRBD2
j_call: TRBJ2-4
cdr3_length: 19
clone_size: .
v_call: TRBV11-1
cdr3_aa: CASSLGVPGLAPPKNIQYF
cdr3_nt: TGTGCCAGCAGCTTAGGGGTACCGGGACTAGCTCCACCCAAAAACATTCAGTACTTC

d_call: .
j_call: TRBJ1-4
cdr3_length: 15
clone_size: few
v_call: TRBV5-6
cdr3_aa: CASSSPGHSNEKLFF
cdr3_nt: TGTGCCAGCAGCTCCCCGGGACATTCTAATGAAAAACTGTTTTTT

d_call: TRBD1
j_call: TRBJ2-5
cdr3_length: 14
clone_size: .
v_call: TRBV7-7
cdr3_aa: CASSPGQGVGTQYF
cdr3_nt: TGTGCTAGCAGCCCTGGACAGGGCGTCGGGACCCAGTACTTC

d_call: TRBD1
j_call: TRBJ2-5
cdr3_length: 14
clone_size: .
v_call: TRBV4-3
cdr3_aa: CASSPGQGRETQYF
cdr3_nt: TGCGCCAGCAGCCCCGGACAGGGAAGAGAGACCCAGTACTTC

d_call: TRBD1
j_call: TRBJ2-2
cdr3_length: 14
clone_size: .
v_call: TRBV29-1
cdr3_aa: CSVFGQENTGELFF
cdr3_nt: TGCAGCGTCTTCGGACAGGAGAACACCGGGGAGCTGTTTTTT

d_call: TRBD2
j_call: TRBJ2-3
cdr3_length: 17
clone_size: .
v_call: TRBV7-2
cdr3_aa: CASSLALASGQTDTQYF
cdr3_nt: TGTGCCAGCAGCTTAGCACTAGCGTCAGGACAAACAGATACGCAGTATTTT

d_call: .
j_call: TRBJ2-1
cdr3_length: 14
clone_size: .
v_call: TRBV9
cdr3_aa: CASSVGPAVDEQFF
cdr3_nt: TGTGCCAGCAGCGTCGGACCAGCGGTGGATGAGCAGTTCTTC

d_call: .
j_call: TRBJ2-2
cdr3_length: 13
clone_size: many
v_call: TRBV11-2
cdr3_aa: CASGSGSTGELFF
cdr3_nt: TGTGCCAGCGGATCGGGGAGCACCGGGGAGCTGTTTTTT

d_call: .
j_call: TRBJ2-3
cdr3_length: 12
clone_size: .
v_call: TRBV30
cdr3_aa: CAWTRDTDTQYF
cdr3_nt: TGTGCCTGGACGCGGGATACAGATACGCAGTATTTT

d_call: .
j_call: TRBJ2-3
cdr3_length: 16
clone_size: .
v_call: TRBV5-4
cdr3_aa: CASSSASEPSTDTQYF
cdr3_nt: TGTGCCAGCAGCTCCGCTAGCGAACCTAGCACAGATACGCAGTATTTT

d_call: TRBD2
j_call: TRBJ2-5
cdr3_length: 14
clone_size: .
v_call: TRBV30
cdr3_aa: CAWSAGAGGETQYF
cdr3_nt: TGTGCCTGGAGTGCCGGGGCGGGAGGAGAGACCCAGTACTTC

d_call: .
j_call: TRBJ2-7
cdr3_length: 14
clone_size: .
v_call: TRBV11-2
cdr3_aa: CASTPGPTGYEQYF
cdr3_nt: TGTGCCAGCACGCCCGGGCCGACAGGATACGAGCAGTACTTC

d_call: .
j_call: TRBJ1-2
cdr3_length: 14
clone_size: .
v_call: TRBV5-8
cdr3_aa: CASSLGGFFYGYTF
cdr3_nt: TGTGCCAGCAGCTTGGGCGGATTTTTCTATGGCTACACCTTC

d_call: .
j_call: TRBJ1-5
cdr3_length: 12
clone_size: few
v_call: TRBV28
cdr3_aa: CAITGPNQPQHF
cdr3_nt: TGTGCCATCACAGGCCCCAATCAGCCCCAGCATTTT

d_call: TRBD2
j_call: TRBJ2-1
cdr3_length: 16
clone_size: .
v_call: TRBV19
cdr3_aa: CASSSRGGRSYNEQFF
cdr3_nt: TGTGCCAGTAGTTCCCGCGGGGGTCGCTCCTACAATGAGCAGTTCTTC

d_call: .
j_call: TRBJ1-2
cdr3_length: 11
clone_size: .
v_call: TRBV20-1
cdr3_aa: CSADLRDGYTF
cdr3_nt: TGCAGTGCTGACCTTCGGGATGGCTACACCTTC

d_call: .
j_call: TRBJ2-5
cdr3_length: 14
clone_size: .
v_call: TRBV6-5
cdr3_aa: CASSNGQYQETQYF
cdr3_nt: TGTGCCAGCAGCAACGGACAGTACCAAGAGACCCAGTACTTC

d_call: .
j_call: TRBJ2-2
cdr3_length: 17
clone_size: .
v_call: TRBV7-6
cdr3_aa: CASSSRPRTANTGELFF
cdr3_nt: TGTGCCAGCAGCTCCCGCCCTAGGACAGCGAACACCGGGGAGCTGTTTTTT

d_call: TRBD2
j_call: TRBJ2-7
cdr3_length: 16
clone_size: .
v_call: TRBV2
cdr3_aa: CASSDVPLAETYEQYF
cdr3_nt: TGTGCCAGCAGTGATGTTCCACTAGCGGAAACCTACGAGCAGTACTTC

d_call: .
j_call: TRBJ2-1
cdr3_length: 10
clone_size: .
v_call: TRBV2
cdr3_aa: CASNFREQFF
cdr3_nt: TGTGCCAGCAACTTTCGGGAGCAGTTCTTC

d_call: .
j_call: TRBJ1-5
cdr3_length: 15
clone_size: .
v_call: TRBV19
cdr3_aa: CASTDRSGGGQPQHF
cdr3_nt: TGTGCCAGTACCGATAGGTCCGGCGGAGGACAGCCCCAGCATTTT

d_call: TRBD1
j_call: TRBJ2-7
cdr3_length: 14
clone_size: .
v_call: TRBV5-1
cdr3_aa: CASSFDRDTYEQYF
cdr3_nt: TGCGCCAGCAGCTTCGACAGGGATACCTACGAGCAGTACTTC

d_call: TRBD2
j_call: TRBJ2-3
cdr3_length: 17
clone_size: once
v_call: TRBV15
cdr3_aa: CATSRDPGLAVTDTQYF
cdr3_nt: TGTGCCACCAGCAGAGATCCCGGACTAGCGGTTACAGATACGCAGTATTTT

d_call: .
j_call: TRBJ2-2
cdr3_length: 13
clone_size: .
v_call: TRBV6-1
cdr3_aa: CASGTGNTGELFF
cdr3_nt: TGTGCCAGCGGAACAGGGAACACCGGGGAGCTGTTTTTT

d_call: .
j_call: TRBJ2-7
cdr3_length: 17
clone_size: .
v_call: TRBV19
cdr3_aa: CASSLIVGTLSTDEQYF
cdr3_nt: TGTGCCAGTAGTCTCATCGTAGGGACTCTCTCTACCGACGAGCAGTACTTC

d_call: .
j_call: TRBJ2-3
cdr3_length: 16
clone_size: .
v_call: TRBV9
cdr3_aa: CASSVGGSGNTDTQYF
cdr3_nt: TGTGCCAGCAGCGTAGGCGGTAGCGGAAACACAGATACGCAGTATTTT

d_call: TRBD1
j_call: TRBJ2-7
cdr3_length: 17
clone_size: .
v_call: TRBV25-1
cdr3_aa: CASSGHSSGTGGYEQYF
cdr3_nt: TGTGCCAGCAGTGGGCACTCCTCCGGGACAGGGGGCTACGAGCAGTACTTC

d_call: TRBD1
j_call: TRBJ2-1
cdr3_length: 16
clone_size: once
v_call: TRBV2
cdr3_aa: CASSEGLQGIYNEQFF
cdr3_nt: TGTGCCAGCAGTGAAGGGTTACAGGGGATCTACAATGAGCAGTTCTTC

d_call: .
j_call: TRBJ2-5
cdr3_length: 15
clone_size: .
v_call: TRBV5-6
cdr3_aa: CASSQRGLHQETQYF
cdr3_nt: TGTGCCAGCAGCCAGCGAGGGCTGCACCAAGAGACCCAGTACTTC

d_call: .
j_call: TRBJ1-2
cdr3_length: 14
clone_size: .
v_call: TRBV28
cdr3_aa: CASSSLRRAYGYTF
cdr3_nt: TGTGCCAGCAGTTCCCTTCGGCGGGCCTATGGCTACACCTTC

d_call: TRBD1
j_call: TRBJ2-5
cdr3_length: 15
clone_size: .
v_call: TRBV6-5
cdr3_aa: CASSSSPRGLETQYF
cdr3_nt: TGTGCCAGCAGTTCTTCCCCCAGGGGGTTGGAGACCCAGTACTTC

d_call: .
j_call: TRBJ1-5
cdr3_length: 11
clone_size: .
v_call: TRBV28
cdr3_aa: CASRSNQPQHF
cdr3_nt: TGTGCCAGCCGGAGCAATCAGCCCCAGCATTTT

d_call: .
j_call: TRBJ1-1
cdr3_length: 15
clone_size: few
v_call: TRBV9
cdr3_aa: CASSVLEGRITEAFF
cdr3_nt: TGTGCCAGCAGCGTACTGGAGGGAAGGATCACTGAAGCTTTCTTT

d_call: .
j_call: TRBJ1-2
cdr3_length: 13
clone_size: .
v_call: TRBV7-9
cdr3_aa: CASSLDVTYGYTF
cdr3_nt: TGTGCCAGCAGCTTAGACGTGACTTATGGCTACACCTTC

d_call: TRBD1
j_call: TRBJ1-1
cdr3_length: 18
clone_size: few
v_call: TRBV28
cdr3_aa: CASSSFTRQGRLNTEAFF
cdr3_nt: TGTGCCAGCAGTTCCTTTACGAGACAGGGCCGACTGAACACTGAAGCTTTCTTT

d_call: .
j_call: TRBJ1-2
cdr3_length: 14
clone_size: .
v_call: TRBV28
cdr3_aa: CASSTPGQNYGYTF
cdr3_nt: TGTGCCAGCAGTACTCCGGGACAAAACTATGGCTACACCTTC

d_call: TRBD1
j_call: TRBJ2-1
cdr3_length: 15
clone_size: .
v_call: TRBV7-6
cdr3_aa: CASSLGDRGDNEQFF
cdr3_nt: TGTGCCAGCAGCTTAGGGGACAGGGGGGACAATGAGCAGTTCTTC

d_call: .
j_call: TRBJ2-7
cdr3_length: 15
clone_size: once
v_call: TRBV11-2
cdr3_aa: CASSPTGTSYNEQYF
cdr3_nt: TGTGCCAGCAGCCCCACGGGGACATCGTATAACGAGCAGTACTTC

d_call: TRBD1
j_call: TRBJ1-1
cdr3_length: 17
clone_size: .
v_call: TRBV7-9
cdr3_aa: CASSRSGQGRMNTEAFF
cdr3_nt: TGTGCCAGCAGCCGTTCGGGACAGGGGCGCATGAACACTGAAGCTTTCTTT

d_call: TRBD1
j_call: TRBJ1-2
cdr3_length: 13
clone_size: .
v_call: TRBV5-1
cdr3_aa: CASSSLTGSGYTF
cdr3_nt: TGCGCCAGCAGCTCCTTGACAGGGTCTGGCTACACCTTC